This TCR beta chain was found in a study of OX40 agonist ivuxolimab in advanced cancers. Study background: Patients received the agonistic anti-OX40 (CD134) antibody ivuxolimab. Patients receiving dose escalation had hepatocellular carcinoma, melanoma, renal cell or head and neck cancer. Study-wide results and caveats: Low levels of normalized T-cell clonal expansion also appeared in some nonresponders.

Sequenced by immunoSEQ multiplex PCR; TCRdb stores in-frame clones only, minus some. The repertoire holds more than 65,000 clones, around 84% seen once, with approximately 2.6% in the top ten. In regard to this clone: Its antigen is unknown.

The CDR3 loop spans 16 amino acids. V lost 4 bases to trimming and J lost 2 bases, with 18 bases between them. Per the germline V gene, CDR1 is SGHRS and CDR2 is YFSETQ. The sequence was obtained from an adult with an advanced solid tumor such as melanoma, head and neck, liver or kidney cancer. The chain links TRBV5-1 to TRBJ1-1; D gene unclear. Sequenced material: CD4+ or CD8+ T cells sorted from blood, taken in a trial of the OX40 agonist ivuxolimab. In DNA form, the CDR3 reads TGCGCCAGCAGCCGCTCTGAATACACCAGCAACACTGAAGCTTTCTTT. Translated: CASSRSEYTSNTEAFF.